This TCR beta chain stems from a study of graft-versus-host responses after intestinal transplantation. The wider study: Multivisceral, liver-intestinal, or isolated intestinal grafts went to recipients. The whole recipient group had anti-thymocyte globulin induction followed by tacrolimus and steroids for two to four years.

This clone was counted once. What it binds is unknown. Notes on the study in general: Where graft-donor T cell macrochimerism was present, patients had high graft-versus-host to host-versus-graft clonal ratios in allografts.

The data were produced by immunoSEQ multiplex PCR, yet TCRdb's version contains in-frame clones alone and is incomplete. The sample contains approximately 24,000 clones, roughly 85% of which appear only once. The sample was PBMCs, taken nearly 470 days after intestinal transplant. The sequence was collected from a human patient who received an intestinal transplant, so some T cells may come from the graft donor.

Here the CDR3 DNA reads TGTGCCAGCAGAGGCGAACTCGGCACAGATACGCAGTATTTT. Residues: CASRGELGTDTQYF. V is TRBV6-5 and J is TRBJ2-3; D is unresolved. Per germline, CDR1 MNHEY and CDR2 SVGAGI. V lost 6 bases and J lost 1, with 11 bases in between. The CDR3 contains 14 residues.